The sequence of this T cell receptor (beta chain) was determined in a study of shared clonotypes between healthy human individuals. Overall study context: Plates per donor: three CD4 naive, three CD4 memory, two CD8 naive, one CD8 memory.

The CDR3 is 18 residues long. Germline V gene lookup returns CDR1 LNHNV and CDR2 YYDKDF (reference sequence). Between the trimmed V and J ends, which lost 3 bases and 0 bases, there was a span of 18 bases. Several immunoSEQ 96-well plates shared each subset's DNA, each plate a replicate. Replicate PCRs run on sorted subsets employed approximately 0.2 ug DNA, approximately 30,000 T cell genomes. The repertoire was sequenced with immunoSEQ multiplex PCR; TCRdb's copy has only in-frame clones and lacks some. The profile covers approximately 1,500,000 clones, with about 96% appearing a single time and roughly 1.1% taken by the ten largest.

This clonotype was obtained from a young man in good health. What was sequenced was naive CD4+ T cells sorted from blood. Subset in this sample: CD45RA+ positively selected. V gene TRBV15 combines with J gene TRBJ2-1; D gene uncertain. The CDR3 loop is CATSSLVARLNSYNEQFF. CDR3 nucleotides: TGTGCCACCAGCAGTCTGGTTGCCCGCCTCAACTCCTACAATGAGCAGTTCTTC.